The 25 T cell receptor beta chains below were found in one sample sequenced in a study of read filtering for tumor transcriptome and immune sequencing. This library used 300 to 450 ng RNA and molecular barcoded adaptors spanning alpha/delta and beta/gamma chains. TCRdb called the reads again in MiXCR, with one record for every CDR3 protein. The sample lists 25,000 to 35,000 distinct CDR3 sequences; approximately 17% were seen once. What was sequenced was a population of CD138-negative cells sorted from bone marrow. These receptors all stem from a donor at least 40 years old with multiple myeloma.

On this clonotype itself: A far larger clone lies a single base away; this is likely a read error. CDR3 nucleotide sequence: TGTGCCAGCAGACCCACATGGGGTCATCAGCCCCAGCATTTT. It translates to CASRPTWGHQPQHF. The chain is built from TRBV6-6 and TRBJ1-5, with D unresolved. The germline CDR1 and CDR2 sequences are MNHNY and SVGAGI (reference sequence). The ends were cut back, 6 bases at V and 5 bases at J, with 14 bases in the middle. This CDR3 spans 14 amino acids.

This clonotype was detected many times. The chain has TRBV29-1 and TRBJ2-3; D is uncertain. CDR1 SQVTM and CDR2 ANQGSEA come from the germline V gene. V lost 5 bases and J lost 6, with 12 bases in between. The CDR3 contains 12 residues. Written as DNA, the CDR3 is TGCAGCGTTATCCGACCTGGTGATACGCAGTATTTT. This codes for CSVIRPGDTQYF.

This clonotype ranks as medium-sized (0.01 to 0.1%). This chain connects TRBV6-5 to TRBJ2-3, with D unresolved. The CDR3 spans 12 residues. The germline gives CDR1 MNHEY, CDR2 SVGAGI. V lost 0 bases and J lost 6, with 4 bases in between. CDR3 in DNA: TGTGCCAGCAGTTACTCCTCTGATACGCAGTATTTT. Translated, it gives CASSYSSDTQYF.

This clonotype has ten or more counts. V and J are TRBV6-6 and TRBJ2-7, with D perhaps TRBD1 (6 bases). The CDR3 length is 12 residues. CDR1 and CDR2 from the germline V gene are MNHNY and SVGAGI (reference sequence). The V end lost 6 bases, the J end lost 2 bases, and 8 bases lay between the germline ends. The CDR3 spells CASRQGPYEQYF. DNA for the CDR3: TGTGCCAGCAGACAGGGTCCCTACGAGCAGTACTTC.

At least ten counts were recorded for this clonotype. V gene TRBV28 combines with J gene TRBJ2-5; D gene unclear. The CDR3 totals 14 residues. Looked up from germline, CDR1 is MDHEN and CDR2 is SYDVKM. Trimming stripped 6 bases from V and 2 bases from J, with 13 bases between. Written as DNA, the CDR3 is TGTGCCAGCAGCTCCCCATCTCGGCAAGAGACCCAGTACTTC. Translation: CASSSPSRQETQYF.

This clonotype was observed at least ten times. V and J are TRBV6-4 and TRBJ1-1; D gene ambiguous. The germline V and J ends were trimmed by 0 bases and 5 bases, with 10 bases remaining between them. This CDR3 contains 14 residues. Germline loops: CDR1 MRHNA, CDR2 SNTAGT. CDR3 loop: CASSDSSRATEAFF. Here the CDR3 DNA reads TGTGCCAGCAGTGACTCGTCGCGAGCGACTGAAGCTTTCTTT.

Comment on this clonotype: The junction departs from germline at one end; a sequencing error may be responsible. The chain uses TRBV4-2 and TRBJ2-3; 11 bases are a match to TRBD2. Looked up from germline, CDR1 is LGHNA and CDR2 is YNFKEQ. The CDR3 spans 17 residues. CDR3 residues: CVSSQRETSGAAGTQYF. For the CDR3, the DNA is TGTGTCAGCAGCCAAAGGGAGACTAGCGGGGCGGCGGGTACGCAGTATTTT.

This clonotype has at least ten counts. V and J are TRBV12-3 or TRBV12-4 and TRBJ1-5; D possibly corresponds to TRBD1 (6 bases). CDR3 length equals 14 residues. Deletions cut 5 bases from V and 4 bases from J, with 12 bases between. CDR3 sequence reads: CASSGGGRNQPQHF. DNA for the CDR3: TGTGCCAGCAGTGGGGGGGGCAGAAATCAGCCCCAGCATTTT.

Comments on this clonotype: This may be a read error: a much more frequent sequence differs by one nucleotide. This likely comes from a read error, as the CDR3 has no conserved phenylalanine or tryptophan at its end. The rearrangement uses TRBV7-6 and TRBJ2-6, with TRBD1 matching over 9 bases. The CDR3 totals 19 residues. V trimming: 0 bases; J trimming: 3 bases; junction bases outside the gene matches: 9. CDR1 and CDR2 from the germline V gene are SGHVS and FNYEAQ. The DNA for the CDR3 is TGTGCCAGCAGCTTAGCGGATGGGACAGGGCCTAGTGGGGCCAACGTCCTGACTTCC. Its protein is CASSLADGTGPSGANVLTS.

Within the sample, this clonotype is medium-sized. This chain joins TRBV20-1 and TRBJ1-1; 10 bases are shared with TRBD1. With V trimmed by 3 bases and J by 4 bases, 5 bases remained unmatched. This CDR3 region has 14 residues. Germline loops: CDR1 DFQATT, CDR2 SNEGSKA (reference sequence). CDR3 sequence reads: CSASRQGAVTEAFF. The CDR3 region has the DNA TGCAGTGCTAGCAGACAGGGGGCGGTCACTGAAGCTTTCTTT.

This clonotype was seen at least ten times. This chain uses TRBV4-1 with TRBJ2-3; 7 nucleotides line up with TRBD2. J was trimmed by 2 bases and V by 1 base; bases with no gene match: 3. The CDR3 covers 15 residues. CDR1 MGHRA and CDR2 YSYEKL come from the germline V gene. The CDR3 DNA reads as TGCGCCAGCAGCCAAGTGGGACTAATCACAGATACGCAGTATTTT. Translation gives CASSQVGLITDTQYF.

In its sample, this clonotype was seen many times. The genes are TRBV12-3 or TRBV12-4 and TRBJ2-5, with TRBD2 matching over 11 bases. The CDR3 sequence is 14 residues long. V gave up 7 bases and J gave up 8 bases; unmatched junction bases: 9. The CDR3 nucleotides are TGTGCCAGCATCTTTAGCGGGGGGGCCCCCACCCAGTACTTC. Translating gives CASIFSGGAPTQYF.

This chain joins TRBV2 and TRBJ2-7; TRBD1 aligns across 8 bases. This CDR3 is built from 14 residues. Germline CDR1 reads SNHLY; CDR2 reads FYNNEI. With 9 bases clipped from V and 5 bases from J, the junction kept 12 bases outside the gene matches. As DNA, the CDR3 is TGTGCCAGAAGGGATGGACAGGGCGCGGACGAGCAGTACTTC. Its translation: CARRDGQGADEQYF.

The table lists this clonotype with many counts. The chain combines TRBV5-1 with TRBJ2-5; the match to TRBD2 covers 7 bases. V lost 5 bases to trimming and J lost 0 bases; unmatched junction nucleotides: 7. This CDR3 comprises 15 residues. Germline CDR1 SGHRS, CDR2 YFSETQ. This chain's CDR3 is CASSGGGGDQETQYF. CDR3 nucleotide sequence: TGCGCCAGCAGTGGCGGGGGTGGAGACCAAGAGACCCAGTACTTC.

Ten or more counts support this clonotype. The CDR3 nucleotides are TGTGCCTGGACTGGGGGGACAGGGTGGACCCAGTACTTC. This codes for CAWTGGTGWTQYF. The chain combines TRBV30 with TRBJ2-5, with 9 bases identical to TRBD1. Germline V lookup: CDR1 GTSNPN, CDR2 SVGIG (reference sequence). The CDR3 covers 13 residues. V shed 4 bases, J shed 7 bases, and the junction held 7 bases outside the gene matches. The entire variable domain, with the rest obtained from reference TRBV30 and TRBJ2-5, is as follows: SQTIHQWPATLVQPVGSPLSLECTVEGTSNPNLYWYRQAAGRGLQLLFYSVGIGQISSEVPQNLSASRPQDRQFILSSKKLLLSDSGFYLCAWTGGTGWTQYFGPGTRLLVL.

This clonotype occurred many times. The rearrangement links TRBV9 to TRBJ1-6; the match to TRBD1 covers 7 bases. Germline CDR1 reads SGDLS; CDR2 reads YYNGEE. V lost 3 bases, J lost 10 bases, and 10 bases stayed unmatched. The CDR3 is made up of 15 amino acids. The CDR3 reads CASSAAGTASSPLHF. Written as DNA, the CDR3 is TGTGCCAGCAGCGCCGCCGGGACAGCAAGCTCACCCCTCCACTTT.

This clonotype was seen once. A much larger clone differs from this one at a single base, so this may be a read error. This chain uses TRBV27 with TRBJ2-7, with 11 bases aligning to TRBD2. Per the germline V gene, CDR1 is MNHEY and CDR2 is SMNVEV (reference sequence). CDR3 size: 14 residues. This CDR3 is CASSSSGRAYEQNF. The CDR3 DNA reads TGTGCCAGCAGTAGTAGCGGGAGGGCCTACGAGCAGAACTTC.

Points on this clonotype: Lacking the conserved final phenylalanine or tryptophan, this CDR3 likely reflects a read error. The chain is built from TRBV20-1 and TRBJ2-1; a weak D match, TRBD2 (6 bases). CDR3 length: 14 residues. Germline V gene sequence: CDR1 DFQATT, CDR2 SNEGSKA (reference sequence). This CDR3 reads CGARDPDSGNEQFS. CDR3 bases: TGCGGTGCTAGAGATCCCGATAGCGGAAATGAGCAGTTCTCC.

This clonotype was recorded many times. The chain joins TRBV20-1 to TRBJ2-2; D is perhaps TRBD1 (5 bases). Germline V CDR1 and CDR2: DFQATT, SNEGSKA (reference sequence). This CDR3 contains 13 residues. Trimming pared 2 bases from V and 3 bases from J, leaving 7 bases between. CDR3 DNA: TGCAGTGCTAGAACGACAGACACCGGGGAGCTGTTTTTT. Translation gives CSARTTDTGELFF.

The V gene is TRBV20-1, the J gene TRBJ2-5; TRBD2 aligns across 8 bases. This CDR3 is built from 15 residues. V lost 3 bases and J lost 5; bases outside the gene matches: 11. Per germline, CDR1 DFQATT and CDR2 SNEGSKA (reference sequence). The CDR3 reads CSASSREGRVETQYF. CDR3 nucleotide sequence: TGCAGTGCTAGTAGTCGGGAGGGCCGGGTGGAGACCCAGTACTTC.

Of note for this clonotype: Given a much more abundant clone one base away, this may be a read error. The chain carries TRBV20-1 and TRBJ2-3; TRBD2 might be the D (6 bases). Germline CDR1 is DFQATT and CDR2 is SNEGSKA (reference sequence). The CDR3 consists of 16 residues. V was pared by 7 bases and J by 0 bases, with 20 bases between. CDR3 amino acids: CSGSSPAGTSTDTQYF. The DNA for the CDR3 is TGCAGTGGTTCTTCCCCCGCAGGGACTAGCACAGATACGCAGTATTTT.

Ten or more counts support this clonotype. V usage is TRBV12-3 or TRBV12-4 and J usage is TRBJ1-2, with D uncertain. The CDR3 loop spans 13 amino acids. The ends were cut back, 8 bases at V and 6 bases at J, with 16 bases in the middle. The CDR3 sequence is CASFWTGRDGYTF. In nucleotides, the CDR3 is TGTGCCAGCTTCTGGACTGGGAGAGATGGCTACACCTTC.

Turning to this clonotype: This is likely an artifact of a read error, given a far larger clone one base away. The V gene is TRBV18, the J gene TRBJ2-1, with D possibly being TRBD1 (6 bases). V gave up 2 bases and J gave up 13 bases, with 15 bases separating them. Germline CDR1 KGHSH, CDR2 LQKENI. The CDR3 sequence is 13 residues long. The CDR3 sequence is CASSPGTKETQFF. The CDR3 DNA follows: TGTGCCAGCTCACCAGGGACAAAAGAGACCCAGTTCTTC.

Concerning this clonotype itself: Germline is not matched at one junction end, which may reflect a read error. V is TRBV12-3 or TRBV12-4 and J is TRBJ2-7; D gene unclear. The CDR3 has 12 residues. In DNA, the CDR3 is TGTGACAGCAGTTTGGGGTTATACGGGCAGTACTTC. It yields the protein CDSSLGLYGQYF.

In this sample, this clonotype turned up many times. The chain employs TRBV5-1 and TRBJ2-1; a weak D match, TRBD2 (6 bases). Trimming removed 0 bases from V and 12 bases from J, with 13 bases in between. This CDR3 is built from 13 residues. Germline V CDR1 and CDR2: SGHRS, YFSETQ. The CDR3 is CASSLEEEGRQFF. The CDR3 nucleotides read TGCGCCAGCAGCTTGGAGGAGGAGGGGCGGCAGTTCTTC.